What follows is one T cell receptor beta chain and its context. The CDR3 totals 17 residues. The V end was cut by 5 bases, the J end by 5 bases, with 19 bases between. Germline V gives CDR1 SGHVS, CDR2 FQNEAQ. CD4+ cells were split into CD45RA+ naive and CD45RA-negative memory subsets. Roughly 30,000 T cell genomes (approximately 0.2 ug DNA) went into each sorted-subset replicate. Method: immunoSEQ multiplex PCR; TCRdb's copy keeps in-frame clones and lacks some. The data contain approximately 2.4 million clones, around 95% of them seen just once; the ten biggest clones take up around 0.13%. The data derive from a study of shared clonotypes between healthy human individuals.

Material: naive CD4+ T cells sorted from blood. Indicated subset: CD45RA+ positively selected. This receptor was obtained from a man aged 18 to 35 in good health. J is TRBJ1-6 and V is TRBV7-8; no clear D. The CDR3 is CASSPKGVGTNNSPLHF. The CDR3, as DNA: TGTGCCAGCAGCCCGAAGGGTGTGGGCACTAATAATTCACCCCTCCACTTT.